The 27 T cell receptor beta chains listed next were all sequenced from one sample in a study of control samples from healthy donors and cancer patients. TCRdb's copy holds only in-frame clones and misses some; the assay was immunoSEQ multiplex PCR. The repertoire holds 100,000 to 150,000 clones, with approximately 90% as singletons. The sample was blood. These receptors originate from a man in his late teens or twenties in good health.

This chain uses TRBV3-1 (or the pseudogene TRBV3-2) with TRBJ2-5; 12 nucleotides agree with TRBD2. J lost 0 bases, V lost 4 bases, and 9 bases had no gene match. Germline CDR1 and CDR2: LGHDT and YNNKEL (reference sequence). The CDR3 has 18 amino acids. CDR3 nucleotides: TGTGCCAGCAGCCCTCAAGGGCTAGCGGGGGGGTACCAAGAGACCCAGTACTTC. This codes for CASSPQGLAGGYQETQYF.

CDR3 DNA sequence: TGTGCCAGCAGCCCCGCCGGACTGATTTACCAAGAGACCCAGTACTTC. Protein: CASSPAGLIYQETQYF. The chain recombines TRBV2 with TRBJ2-5; D may be TRBD2 (5 bases). Germline assignment: CDR1 SNHLY and CDR2 FYNNEI. Trimming removed 6 bases from V and 0 bases from J, with 17 bases in between. The CDR3 has 16 residues.

The gene calls are TRBV5-5 and TRBJ1-4; D gene uncertain. CDR1 and CDR2 from the germline V gene are SGHKS and YYEKEE (reference sequence). Trimming cost V 2 bases and J 4 bases, with 6 bases left between them. This CDR3 spans 13 amino acids. The CDR3 DNA sequence: TGTGCCAGCAGCTTTGACGTTAATGAAAAACTGTTTTTT. Amino acid sequence: CASSFDVNEKLFF. Combining the CDR3 with reference TRBV5-5 and TRBJ1-4 gives the whole variable domain DAGVTQSPTHLIKTRGQQVTLRCSPISGHKSVSWYQQVLGQGPQFIFQYYEKEERGRGNFPDRFSARQFPNYSSELNVNALLLGDSALYLCASSFDVNEKLFFGSGTQLSVL.

This clone is categorized as medium-sized. This sample includes further DNA sequences coding for the same CDR3. J is TRBJ1-1 and V is TRBV6-5; no definite D call. The CDR3 is made up of 13 amino acids. Per germline, CDR1 MNHEY and CDR2 SVGAGI. The V and J ends lost 4 bases and 0 bases respectively, with 6 bases between them. The CDR3 loop reads CASSLVVNTEAFF. The CDR3 nucleotides read TGTGCCAGCAGTTTAGTCGTGAACACTGAAGCTTTCTTT.

The gene calls are TRBV19 and TRBJ2-1; no clear D gene. CDR1 and CDR2 (germline): LNHDA, SQIVND (reference sequence). V lost 3 bases and J 0 bases, leaving 3 bases between the germline ends. The CDR3 length is 13 residues. CDR3 amino acids: CASSMGSYNEQFF. Here the CDR3 DNA reads TGTGCCAGTAGTATGGGCTCCTACAATGAGCAGTTCTTC.

The rearrangement links TRBV30 to TRBJ1-3; D possibly corresponds to TRBD1 (6 bases). This CDR3 spans 16 amino acids. Germline V gene lookup returns CDR1 GTSNPN and CDR2 SVGIG (reference sequence). Trimming left V 0 bases short and J 3 bases short, with 15 bases between. The CDR3 sequence is CAWSVRGGFGGNTIYF. As DNA, the CDR3 is TGTGCCTGGAGTGTAAGAGGGGGGTTTGGTGGAAACACCATATATTTT.

The chain combines TRBV7-9 with TRBJ2-7; 7 bases match TRBD2. Germline V gives CDR1 SEHNR, CDR2 FQNEAQ (reference sequence). Losses at the gene ends were 1 base for V and 3 bases for J; bases not matched to a gene: 6. This CDR3 region has 15 residues. In DNA, the CDR3 is TGTGCCAGCAGCTTAGTGGAACGGGGGGACTACGAGCAGTACTTC. Amino acid sequence: CASSLVERGDYEQYF.

This rearrangement joins TRBV29-1 to TRBJ1-1; possible D gene TRBD1, 5 bases. CDR1 is SQVTM, CDR2 ANQGSEA, per germline. With 7 bases removed from V and 1 base from J, the gap between germline ends came to 10 bases. This CDR3 region has 12 residues. CDR3 DNA: TGCAGCGCCCCCACAGGGAACACTGAAGCTTTCTTT. This encodes CSAPTGNTEAFF.

The chain employs TRBV11-2 and TRBJ1-2; D may be TRBD1 (5 bases). This CDR3 contains 14 residues. Trimming cost V 6 bases and J 6 bases, with 17 bases left between them. Per the germline V gene, CDR1 is SGHAT and CDR2 is FQNNGV. This CDR3 reads CASSSGAEGDGYTF. CDR3 sequence (DNA): TGTGCCAGCAGTTCCGGGGCAGAGGGCGATGGCTACACCTTC.

The CDR3 nucleotides read TGTGCCAGCTCAACCGGGACGGCGAAACCGGGCTACACCTTC. Its translation: CASSTGTAKPGYTF. This rearrangement joins TRBV18 to TRBJ1-2; a possible D gene is TRBD1 (5 bases). This CDR3 has 14 residues. With 5 bases removed from V and 8 bases from J, the gap between germline ends came to 18 bases. CDR1 KGHSH and CDR2 LQKENI come from the germline V gene.

The chain uses TRBV5-5 and TRBJ2-5; maybe TRBD1 (5 bases). Germline CDR1 and CDR2: SGHKS and YYEKEE (reference sequence). The germline V and J ends were trimmed by 6 bases and 5 bases, with 14 bases remaining between them. The CDR3 is 13 amino acids. The CDR3 spells CASKGWGAETQYF. The CDR3 DNA follows: TGTGCCAGCAAGGGGTGGGGCGCGGAGACCCAGTACTTC. The full variable domain, completed using reference TRBV5-5 and TRBJ2-5, is DAGVTQSPTHLIKTRGQQVTLRCSPISGHKSVSWYQQVLGQGPQFIFQYYEKEERGRGNFPDRFSARQFPNYSSELNVNALLLGDSALYLCASKGWGAETQYFGPGTRLLVL.

This clone showed up many times. The genes are TRBV7-9 and TRBJ2-1; 9 nucleotides align to TRBD1. The CDR3 contains 16 residues. Germline CDR1 reads SEHNR; CDR2 reads FQNEAQ (reference sequence). V trimming: 4 bases; J trimming: 0 bases; junction bases outside the gene matches: 4. The CDR3 loop reads CASSYGTGSSYNEQFF. The CDR3 DNA sequence: TGTGCCAGCAGCTATGGGACAGGGAGCTCCTACAATGAGCAGTTCTTC.

The chain joins TRBV6-6 to TRBJ1-5; D is unclear. This CDR3 spans 13 amino acids. The germline CDR1 and CDR2 sequences are MNHNY and SVGAGI (reference sequence). Trimming stripped 5 bases from V and 3 bases from J, with 8 bases between. In nucleotides, the CDR3 is TGTGCCAGCAGTCCCCCCAACAATCAGCCCCAGCATTTT. Its protein product is CASSPPNNQPQHF.

For the CDR3, the DNA is TGTGCCAGCAGCTTGGTTGGGGCATCTAACACTGAAGCTTTCTTT. Residues: CASSLVGASNTEAFF. This chain links TRBV5-4 with TRBJ1-1, with D tentatively TRBD1 (5 bases). Trimming cost V 0 bases and J 2 bases, with 11 bases left between them. The length of the CDR3 is 15 residues. CDR1 is SGHNT, CDR2 YYREEE, per germline (reference sequence).

This sequence joins TRBV5-1 and TRBJ1-2; 9 bases match TRBD1. Germline V gives CDR1 SGHRS, CDR2 YFSETQ. This CDR3 contains 13 residues. V gave up 4 bases and J gave up 8 bases; unmatched junction bases: 6. CDR3 in DNA: TGCGCCAGCAGCCTACAGGGGGCGATCGGCTACACCTTC. Protein product: CASSLQGAIGYTF.

This chain links TRBV6-5 with TRBJ1-4; 7 nucleotides line up with TRBD1. This CDR3 region has 14 residues. The V gene's germline CDR1 is MNHEY and CDR2 SVGAGI. The junction had 4 bases not matched to a gene; V was cut back by 5 bases and J by 4 bases. The CDR3 DNA is TGTGCCAGCAGTCCGGGACAGATTAATGAAAAACTGTTTTTT. Translation gives CASSPGQINEKLFF.

The V gene is TRBV6-5, the J gene TRBJ1-2, with 8 bases lining up with TRBD1. The CDR3 is made up of 15 amino acids. Germline loops: CDR1 MNHEY, CDR2 SVGAGI. The V segment lost 6 bases and the J segment 5 bases; nucleotides outside the gene matches: 11. Written as DNA, the CDR3 is TGTGCCAGCAGATTCGACAGGGGTTTATTTTATGGCTACACCTTC. Encoded protein: CASRFDRGLFYGYTF.

The chain recombines TRBV1 with TRBJ1-1; the DNA was not compared with TRBD1, the D call given in the table. TRBV1 has pseudogene status. This CDR3 comprises 12 residues. DNA for the CDR3: TGCACCAGCGACAGGGGGGGCACTGAAGCTTTCTTT. It translates to CTSDRGGTEAFF.

The chain links TRBV7-9 to TRBJ1-1; 11 bases match TRBD1. The CDR3 loop spans 15 amino acids. Germline loops: CDR1 SEHNR, CDR2 FQNEAQ (reference sequence). The V segment lost 4 bases and the J segment 0 bases; nucleotides outside the gene matches: 1. CDR3 sequence (DNA): TGTGCCAGCAGCTCGGGACAGGGGGTGAACACTGAAGCTTTCTTT. Translating gives CASSSGQGVNTEAFF.

This clone was picked up one time. CDR3 sequence: CASSLSVGPGNIQYF. CDR3 nucleotides: TGTGCCAGCAGCTTAAGTGTGGGGCCCGGAAACATTCAGTACTTC. The rearrangement links TRBV7-2 to TRBJ2-4; tentatively, D is TRBD1 (5 bases). Trimming left V 2 bases short and J 6 bases short, with 14 bases between. This CDR3 is built from 15 residues. The germline V gene has CDR1 SGHTA and CDR2 FQGNSA.

The DNA for the CDR3 is TGTGCCAGCAGCCTCGGGAGCGGGGGGGCCAAAACCGTCCAAGAGACCCAGTACTTC. Translation: CASSLGSGGAKTVQETQYF. This chain links TRBV5-5 with TRBJ2-5; TRBD2 aligns across 10 bases. V gave up 4 bases and J gave up 1 base; unmatched junction bases: 16. CDR3 size: 19 residues. Germline V gene sequence: CDR1 SGHKS, CDR2 YYEKEE (reference sequence).

This chain links TRBV3-1 (or the pseudogene TRBV3-2) with TRBJ2-5, with 7 bases lining up with TRBD1. The CDR3 is 16 amino acids. In germline, CDR1 is LGHDT, CDR2 YNNKEL (reference sequence). With 1 base clipped from V and 5 bases from J, the junction kept 10 bases outside the gene matches. The CDR3 coding sequence is TGTGCCAGCAGCCAAGCCCTACAGGGGCGGAGGGAGACCCAGTACTTC. It encodes CASSQALQGRRETQYF.

The chain has TRBV9 and TRBJ2-7; D may be TRBD1 (6 bases). There are 15 residues in the CDR3. V was pared by 4 bases and J by 3 bases, with 17 bases between. CDR1 and CDR2 from the germline V gene are SGDLS and YYNGEE. The CDR3 DNA reads TGTGCCAGCAGCTTCCGGACAGAGGGCGGCTACGAGCAGTACTTC. Translating it yields CASSFRTEGGYEQYF.

The chain is built from TRBV30 and TRBJ1-4; 7 nucleotides align to TRBD1. The CDR3 totals 15 residues. The germline V gene has CDR1 GTSNPN and CDR2 SVGIG (reference sequence). The trim removed 7 bases at V and 5 bases at J, leaving 13 bases unmatched. CDR3 DNA: TGTGCCTACCAGGATTGGGGACAGCTCAATGAAAAACTGTTTTTT. Translated: CAYQDWGQLNEKLFF.

The V and J genes are TRBV7-9 and TRBJ1-1; perhaps TRBD1 as D (5 bases). The CDR3 runs to 13 residues. The germline V gene encodes CDR1 SEHNR and CDR2 FQNEAQ (reference sequence). Trimming took off 10 bases at V and 0 bases at J, with 12 bases between the two ends. The CDR3 DNA reads TGTGCCACCTCCGGGACGTTGAACACTGAAGCTTTCTTT. Translated: CATSGTLNTEAFF.

The V gene is TRBV2, the J gene TRBJ1-1; unclear D gene. Germline loops: CDR1 SNHLY, CDR2 FYNNEI. V was shortened by 6 bases and J by 0 bases, with 14 bases between the two germline ends. This CDR3 is 15 amino acids long. CDR3 protein: CASRGSLGVNTEAFF. CDR3 coding DNA: TGTGCCAGCAGGGGCTCACTTGGGGTGAACACTGAAGCTTTCTTT.

The rearrangement links TRBV5-6 to TRBJ1-2; no reliable D call. The V gene lost 0 bases and the J gene lost 3 bases, with 6 bases spanning the gap. CDR1 is SGHDT, CDR2 YYEEEE, per germline. The CDR3 is 13 residues long. DNA for the CDR3: TGTGCCAGCAGCTTGGCTCAGGACTATGGCTACACCTTC. Protein sequence: CASSLAQDYGYTF.